This T cell receptor beta chain was found in a study of CD8 T cells in Susac syndrome. The wider study: Blood was drawn from Susac syndrome patients while they were therapy-naive, on corticosteroids, or on intravenous immunoglobulin alone. Study observations and caveats: The Susac syndrome CD4+ T cell repertoires displayed no clonal expansion.

A quantity of about 0.45 to 1 ug RNA underwent reverse transcription using random hexamers. The TCR beta CDR3 was amplified by immunoSEQ multiplex PCR across 54 Vbeta, 13 Jbeta. TCRdb processed the immunoSEQ multiplex PCR reads anew with MiXCR; each CDR3 protein has one entry. The sample gives some 250,000 distinct CDR3 sequences, roughly 95% of which show up once; 0.08% to 0.11% is in the top ten. From blood CD8+ and CD4+ T cells, TCR beta sequences were generated. The count of this clonotype is one. As yet, its antigen is unknown. The sequence came from a human donor with Susac syndrome. Specimen: CD4+ T cells from PBMCs.

In DNA form, the CDR3 reads TGTGCCAGCAGCCAGGCCCGGAACGACAGAAATCAGCCCCAGCATTTT. Amino acid sequence: CASSQARNDRNQPQHF. The gene calls are TRBV4-2 and TRBJ1-5, with a tentative D call TRBD1 (5 bases). V was cut by 3 bases and J by 4 bases, with 16 bases left in between. From germline, CDR1 is LGHNA and CDR2 YNFKEQ. The CDR3 loop spans 16 amino acids.